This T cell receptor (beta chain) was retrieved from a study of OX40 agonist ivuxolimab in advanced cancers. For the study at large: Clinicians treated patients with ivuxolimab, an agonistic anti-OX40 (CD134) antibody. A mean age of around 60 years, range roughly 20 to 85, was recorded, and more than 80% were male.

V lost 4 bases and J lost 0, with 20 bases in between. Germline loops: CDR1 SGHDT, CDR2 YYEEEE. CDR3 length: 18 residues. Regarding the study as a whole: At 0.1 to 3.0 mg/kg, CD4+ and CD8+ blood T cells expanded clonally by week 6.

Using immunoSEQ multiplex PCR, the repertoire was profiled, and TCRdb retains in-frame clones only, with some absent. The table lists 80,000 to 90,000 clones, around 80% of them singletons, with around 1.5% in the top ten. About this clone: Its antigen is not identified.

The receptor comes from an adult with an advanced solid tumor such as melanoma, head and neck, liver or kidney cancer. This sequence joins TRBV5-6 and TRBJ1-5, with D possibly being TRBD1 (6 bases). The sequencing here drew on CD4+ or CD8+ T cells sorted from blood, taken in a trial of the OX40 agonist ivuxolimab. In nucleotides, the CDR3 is TGTGCCAGCAGCCGTCTTGGACAGTCGACATATAGCAATCAGCCCCAGCATTTT. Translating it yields CASSRLGQSTYSNQPQHF.